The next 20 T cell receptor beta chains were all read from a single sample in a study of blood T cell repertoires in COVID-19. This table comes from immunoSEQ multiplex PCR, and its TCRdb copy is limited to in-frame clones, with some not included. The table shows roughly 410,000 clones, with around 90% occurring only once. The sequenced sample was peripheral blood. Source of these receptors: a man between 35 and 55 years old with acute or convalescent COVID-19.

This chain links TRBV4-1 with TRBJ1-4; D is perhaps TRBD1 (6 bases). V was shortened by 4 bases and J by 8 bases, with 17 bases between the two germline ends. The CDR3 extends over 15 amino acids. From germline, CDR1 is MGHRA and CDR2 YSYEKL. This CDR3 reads CASSRLQGFGEKLFF. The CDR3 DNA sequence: TGCGCCAGCAGCCGCCTACAGGGCTTTGGGGAAAAACTGTTTTTT.

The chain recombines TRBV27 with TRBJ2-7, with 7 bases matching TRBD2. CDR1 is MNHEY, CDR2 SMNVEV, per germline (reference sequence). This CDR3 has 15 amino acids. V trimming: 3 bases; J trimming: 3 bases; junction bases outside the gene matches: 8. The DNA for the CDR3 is TGTGCCAGCAGTTTTGGGAAGGCGGGGGTCTACGAGCAGTACTTC. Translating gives CASSFGKAGVYEQYF.

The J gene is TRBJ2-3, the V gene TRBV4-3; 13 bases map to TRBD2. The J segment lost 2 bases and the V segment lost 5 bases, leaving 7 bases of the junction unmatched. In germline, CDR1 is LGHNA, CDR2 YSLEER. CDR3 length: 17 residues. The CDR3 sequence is CASSELAGGTNTDTQYF. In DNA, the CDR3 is TGCGCCAGCAGCGAACTAGCGGGGGGGACCAACACAGATACGCAGTATTTT.

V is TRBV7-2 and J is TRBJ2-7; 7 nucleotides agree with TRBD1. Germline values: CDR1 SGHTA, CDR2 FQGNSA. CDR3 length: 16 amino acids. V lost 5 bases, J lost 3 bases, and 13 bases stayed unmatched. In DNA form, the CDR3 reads TGTGCCAGCAGCCTAAGACAGGGACCTATTCTCTACGAGCAGTACTTC. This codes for CASSLRQGPILYEQYF.

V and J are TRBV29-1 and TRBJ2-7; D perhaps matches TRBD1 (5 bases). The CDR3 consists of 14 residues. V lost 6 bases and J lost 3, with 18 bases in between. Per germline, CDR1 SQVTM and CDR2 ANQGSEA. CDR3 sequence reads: CSVARQSSLYEQYF. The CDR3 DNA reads TGCAGCGTGGCTAGACAGTCTTCCCTCTACGAGCAGTACTTC.

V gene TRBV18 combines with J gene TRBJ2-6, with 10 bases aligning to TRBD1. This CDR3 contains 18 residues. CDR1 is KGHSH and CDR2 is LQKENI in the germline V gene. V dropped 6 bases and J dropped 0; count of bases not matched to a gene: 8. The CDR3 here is CASSSGTGAISGANVLTF. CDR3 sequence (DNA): TGTGCCAGCTCGTCCGGGACAGGGGCAATCTCTGGGGCCAACGTCCTGACTTTC.

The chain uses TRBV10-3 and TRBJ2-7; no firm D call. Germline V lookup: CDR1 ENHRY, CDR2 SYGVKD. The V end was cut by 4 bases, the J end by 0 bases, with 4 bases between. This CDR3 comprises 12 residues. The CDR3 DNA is TGTGCCATCAGTGCTCTCTCCTACGAGCAGTACTTC. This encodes CAISALSYEQYF.

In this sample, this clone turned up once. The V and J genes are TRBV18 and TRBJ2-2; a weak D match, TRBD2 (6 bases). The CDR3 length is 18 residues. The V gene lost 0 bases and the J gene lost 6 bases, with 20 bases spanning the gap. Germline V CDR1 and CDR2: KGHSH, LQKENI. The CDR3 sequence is CASSPPVQAGGGAGELFF. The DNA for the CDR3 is TGTGCCAGCTCACCACCGGTACAAGCGGGTGGCGGAGCCGGGGAGCTGTTTTTT.

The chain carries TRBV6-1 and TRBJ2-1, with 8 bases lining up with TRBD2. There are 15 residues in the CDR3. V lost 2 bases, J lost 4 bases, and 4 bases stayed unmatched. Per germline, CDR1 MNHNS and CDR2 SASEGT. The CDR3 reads CASSESTSGYNEQFF. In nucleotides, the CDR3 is TGTGCCAGCAGTGAATCCACTAGCGGATACAATGAGCAGTTCTTC.

CDR3 coding DNA: TGTGCCAGCAGGGGGTGGGGAGCGGGCATTTCCTACGAGCAGTACTTC. This codes for CASRGWGAGISYEQYF. This chain uses TRBV2 with TRBJ2-7; a possible D gene is TRBD2 (6 bases). Between the trimmed V and J ends, which lost 6 bases and 1 base, there was a span of 19 bases. Germline values: CDR1 SNHLY, CDR2 FYNNEI. This CDR3 spans 16 amino acids.

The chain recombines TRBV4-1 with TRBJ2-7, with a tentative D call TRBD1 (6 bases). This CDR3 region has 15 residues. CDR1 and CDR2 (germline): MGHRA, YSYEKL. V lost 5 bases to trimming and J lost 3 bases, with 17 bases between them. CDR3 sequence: CASSYTEAGDYEQYF. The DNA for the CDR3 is TGCGCCAGCAGCTACACCGAGGCAGGGGACTACGAGCAGTACTTC.

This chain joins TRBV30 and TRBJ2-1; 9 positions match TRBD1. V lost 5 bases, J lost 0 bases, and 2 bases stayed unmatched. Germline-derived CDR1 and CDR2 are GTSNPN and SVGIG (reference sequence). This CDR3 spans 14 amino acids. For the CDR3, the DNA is TGTGCCTGGGGGGACAGGGACTCCTACAATGAGCAGTTCTTC. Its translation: CAWGDRDSYNEQFF.

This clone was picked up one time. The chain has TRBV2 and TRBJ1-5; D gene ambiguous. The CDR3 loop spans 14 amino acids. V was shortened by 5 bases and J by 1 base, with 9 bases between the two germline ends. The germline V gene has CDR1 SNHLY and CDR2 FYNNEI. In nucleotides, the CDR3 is TGTGCCAGCAGTCCCCGGGAGAGCAATCAGCCCCAGCATTTT. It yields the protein CASSPRESNQPQHF.

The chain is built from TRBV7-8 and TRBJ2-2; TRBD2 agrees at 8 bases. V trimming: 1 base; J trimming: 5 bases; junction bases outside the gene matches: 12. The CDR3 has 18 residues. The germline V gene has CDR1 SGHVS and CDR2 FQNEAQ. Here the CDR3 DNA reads TGTGCCAGCAGCTTAGTAGGTGGTGGGCCTAGCGGGACCGGGGAGCTGTTTTTT. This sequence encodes CASSLVGGGPSGTGELFF.

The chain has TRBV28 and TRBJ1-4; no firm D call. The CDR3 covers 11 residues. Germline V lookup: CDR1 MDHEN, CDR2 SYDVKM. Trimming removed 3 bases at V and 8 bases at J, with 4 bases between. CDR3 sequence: CASSLEEKLFF. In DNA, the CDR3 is TGTGCCAGCAGTTTGGAGGAAAAACTGTTTTTT.

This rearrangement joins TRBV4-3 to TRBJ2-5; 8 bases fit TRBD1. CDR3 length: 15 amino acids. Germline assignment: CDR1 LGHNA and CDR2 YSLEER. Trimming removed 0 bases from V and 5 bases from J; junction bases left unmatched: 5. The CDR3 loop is CASSQDRTGWETQYF. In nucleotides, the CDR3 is TGCGCCAGCAGCCAAGATCGGACAGGGTGGGAGACCCAGTACTTC.

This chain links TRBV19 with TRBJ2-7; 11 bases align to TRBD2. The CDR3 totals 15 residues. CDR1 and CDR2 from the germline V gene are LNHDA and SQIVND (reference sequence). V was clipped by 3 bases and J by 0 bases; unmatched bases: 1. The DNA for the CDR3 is TGTGCCAGTAGTATGGGGACTAGCGGCTCCTACGAGCAGTACTTC. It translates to CASSMGTSGSYEQYF.

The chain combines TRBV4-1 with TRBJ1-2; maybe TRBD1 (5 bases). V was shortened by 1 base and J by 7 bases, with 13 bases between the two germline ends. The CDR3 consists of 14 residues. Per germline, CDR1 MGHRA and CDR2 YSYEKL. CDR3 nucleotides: TGCGCCAGCAGCCAAGCTGGGGGAGGGAGTGGCTACACCTTC. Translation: CASSQAGGGSGYTF.

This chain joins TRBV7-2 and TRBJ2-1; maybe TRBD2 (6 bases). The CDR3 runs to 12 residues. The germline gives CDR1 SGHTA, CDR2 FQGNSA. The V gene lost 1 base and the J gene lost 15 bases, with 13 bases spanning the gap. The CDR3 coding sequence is TGTGCCAGCAGCTTAGTAGGAGGGCGAGTGTTCTTC. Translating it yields CASSLVGGRVFF.

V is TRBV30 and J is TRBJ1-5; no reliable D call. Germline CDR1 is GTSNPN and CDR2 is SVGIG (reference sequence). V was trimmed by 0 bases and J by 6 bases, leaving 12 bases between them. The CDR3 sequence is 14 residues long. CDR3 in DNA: TGTGCCTGGAGTGTCTCTTTTGGCAGTCAGCCCCAGCATTTT. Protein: CAWSVSFGSQPQHF.